This T cell receptor beta chain was retrieved from a study of human versus mouse CDR3 diversity and MHC coevolution. Looking at the study overall: Between roughly 0.6 x 10^7 and 1.8 x 10^7 valid reads came from each sample.

Study-level results: Humans had the largest estimated TCR beta repertoire, about 1.5 million clonotypes. On average, humans showed more CDR3 deletions and insertions than mice. Among all groups, most of the three human donors showed least clonal inequality.

Note on this clone: What it binds is unknown.

Sequencing used immunoSEQ multiplex PCR; TCRdb keeps in-frame clones, though not all of them. The top ten clones hold about 1.5% of a sample with about 81,000 clones, 93% of them seen once. Sequences were obtained from naive CD4+ T cells from blood. Subset defined: CD45RO-negative CD62L-positive naive CD4 T cells. The TCR originated in a person between 25 and 70 years old in good health.

In DNA form, the CDR3 reads TGTGCCAGCTCACCACCGGACAGCTACGAGCAGTACTTC. Protein product: CASSPPDSYEQYF. The V call is TRBV18, the J call TRBJ2-7, with D maybe TRBD1 (6 bases). There are 13 residues in the CDR3. Germline V gene data show CDR1 as KGHSH and CDR2 as LQKENI. Trimming left V 0 bases short and J 3 bases short, with 6 bases between.